What follows describes a single T cell receptor (beta chain). The method was immunoSEQ multiplex PCR; TCRdb's version includes in-frame clones alone and lacks a portion of them. The data contain over 200,000 clones, about nine tenths of them singletons. The sample originates from a study of blood T cell repertoires in COVID-19. Study as a whole: Sites across the United States, Italy and Spain contributed samples from acute and convalescent COVID-19.

Germline V gives CDR1 LGHNT, CDR2 FRNRAP. Trimming took off 0 bases at V and 10 bases at J, with 7 bases between the two ends. The CDR3 runs to 12 residues. Sequenced material: PBMCs or T cells enriched from blood (not recorded which). The genes are TRBV12-5 and TRBJ2-1; D is unclear. The TCR originated in a man aged 18 to 30 who had recovered from COVID-19. The CDR3 sequence: CASGLVAYEQFF. CDR3 bases: TGTGCTAGTGGTTTGGTAGCTTACGAGCAGTTCTTC.